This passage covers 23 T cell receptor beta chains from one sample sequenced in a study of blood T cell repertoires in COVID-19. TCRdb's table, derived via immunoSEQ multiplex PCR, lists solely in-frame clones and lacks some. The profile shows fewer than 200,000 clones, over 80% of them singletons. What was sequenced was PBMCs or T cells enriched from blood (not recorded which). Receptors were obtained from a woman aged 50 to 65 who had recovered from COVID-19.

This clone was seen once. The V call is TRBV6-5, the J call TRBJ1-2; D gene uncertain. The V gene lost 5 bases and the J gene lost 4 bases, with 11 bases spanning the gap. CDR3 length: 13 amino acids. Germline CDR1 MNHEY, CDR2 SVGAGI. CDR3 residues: CASSRNSLYGYTF. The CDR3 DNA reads TGTGCCAGCAGTCGAAACAGTCTCTATGGCTACACCTTC.

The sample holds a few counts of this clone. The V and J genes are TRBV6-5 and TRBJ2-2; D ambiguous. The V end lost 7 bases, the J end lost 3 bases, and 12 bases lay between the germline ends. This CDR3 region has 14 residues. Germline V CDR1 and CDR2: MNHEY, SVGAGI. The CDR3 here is CASTGRTYTGELFF. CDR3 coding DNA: TGTGCCAGCACCGGTCGCACCTACACCGGGGAGCTGTTTTTT.

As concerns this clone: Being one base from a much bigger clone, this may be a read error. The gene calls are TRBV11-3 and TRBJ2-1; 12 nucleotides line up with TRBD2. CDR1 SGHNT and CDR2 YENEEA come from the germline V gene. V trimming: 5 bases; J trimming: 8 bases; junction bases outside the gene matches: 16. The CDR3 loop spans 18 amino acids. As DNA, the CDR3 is TGTGCCAGCAGCGAGGGCCATAAAGGACTAGCGGGAAGCGATGAGCAGTTCTTC. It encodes CASSEGHKGLAGSDEQFF.

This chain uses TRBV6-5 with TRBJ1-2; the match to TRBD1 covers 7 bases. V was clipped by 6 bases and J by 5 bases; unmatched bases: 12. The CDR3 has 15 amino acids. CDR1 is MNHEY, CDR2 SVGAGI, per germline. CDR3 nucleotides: TGTGCCAGCAGAATCAGGACAGGCTTGCCTTATGGCTACACCTTC. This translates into CASRIRTGLPYGYTF.

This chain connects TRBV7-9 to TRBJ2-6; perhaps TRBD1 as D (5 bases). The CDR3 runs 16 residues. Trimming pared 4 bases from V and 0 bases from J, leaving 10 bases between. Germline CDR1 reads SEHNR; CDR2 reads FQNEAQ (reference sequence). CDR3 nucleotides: TGTGCCAGCAGCTCCCAGGGTTACTCTGGGGCCAACGTCCTGACTTTC. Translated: CASSSQGYSGANVLTF.

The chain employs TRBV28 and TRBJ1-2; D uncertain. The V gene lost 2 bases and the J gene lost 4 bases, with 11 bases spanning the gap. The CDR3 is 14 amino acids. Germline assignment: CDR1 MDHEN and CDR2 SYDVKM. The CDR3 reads CASSLQAGIYGYTF. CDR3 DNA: TGTGCCAGCAGTTTACAGGCCGGGATCTATGGCTACACCTTC.

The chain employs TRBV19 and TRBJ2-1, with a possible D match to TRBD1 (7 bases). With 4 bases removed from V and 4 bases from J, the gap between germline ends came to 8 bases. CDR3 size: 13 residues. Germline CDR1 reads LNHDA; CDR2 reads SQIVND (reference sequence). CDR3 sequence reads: CASSTGGYNEQFF. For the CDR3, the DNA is TGTGCCAGTAGTACAGGGGGGTACAATGAGCAGTTCTTC.

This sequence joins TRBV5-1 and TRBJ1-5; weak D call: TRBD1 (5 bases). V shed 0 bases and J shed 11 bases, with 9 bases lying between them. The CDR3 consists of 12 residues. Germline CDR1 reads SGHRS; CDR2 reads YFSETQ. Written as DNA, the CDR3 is TGCGCCAGCAGCTTGGACGGGGGGGCCCAGCATTTT. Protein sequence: CASSLDGGAQHF.

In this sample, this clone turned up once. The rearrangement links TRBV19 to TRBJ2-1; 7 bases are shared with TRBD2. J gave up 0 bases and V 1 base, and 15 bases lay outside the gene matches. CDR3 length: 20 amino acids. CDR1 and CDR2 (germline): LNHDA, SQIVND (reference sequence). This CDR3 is CASSIVREAGRRSSYNEQFF. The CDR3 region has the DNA TGTGCCAGTAGTATAGTTCGGGAGGCGGGACGAAGGAGCTCCTACAATGAGCAGTTCTTC.

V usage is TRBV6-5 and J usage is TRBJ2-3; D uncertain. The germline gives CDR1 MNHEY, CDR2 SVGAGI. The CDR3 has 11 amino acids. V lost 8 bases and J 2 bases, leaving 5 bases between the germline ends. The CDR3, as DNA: TGTGCCAGCCACTTCACAGATACGCAGTATTTT. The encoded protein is CASHFTDTQYF.

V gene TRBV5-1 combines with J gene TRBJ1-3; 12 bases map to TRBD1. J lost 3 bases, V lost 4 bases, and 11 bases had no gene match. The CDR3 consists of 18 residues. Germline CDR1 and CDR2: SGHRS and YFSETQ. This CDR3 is CASSPQGQGARNGNTIYF. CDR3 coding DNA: TGCGCCAGCAGCCCCCAGGGACAGGGGGCGCGAAATGGAAACACCATATATTTT.

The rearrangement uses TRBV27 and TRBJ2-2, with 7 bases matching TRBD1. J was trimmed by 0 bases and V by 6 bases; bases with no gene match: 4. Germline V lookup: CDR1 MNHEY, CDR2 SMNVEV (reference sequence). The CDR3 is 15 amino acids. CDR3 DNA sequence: TGTGCCAGCAGGAGACAGGGCGCGAACACCGGGGAGCTGTTTTTT. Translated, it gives CASRRQGANTGELFF.

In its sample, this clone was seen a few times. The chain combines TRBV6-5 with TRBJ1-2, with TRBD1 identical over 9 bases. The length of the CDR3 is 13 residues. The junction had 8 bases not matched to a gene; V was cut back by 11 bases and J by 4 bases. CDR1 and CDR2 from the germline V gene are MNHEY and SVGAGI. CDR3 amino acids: CASRDRDIYGYTF. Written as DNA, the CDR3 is TGTGCCTCCCGGGACAGGGACATCTATGGCTACACCTTC.

The CDR3 loop reads CASSPSRTSGSMNEQFF. In DNA form, the CDR3 reads TGTGCCAGCAGCCCCAGTAGGACTAGCGGGAGTATGAATGAGCAGTTCTTC. This sequence joins TRBV11-2 and TRBJ2-1, with 13 bases matching TRBD2. Germline CDR1 and CDR2: SGHAT and FQNNGV. CDR3 size: 17 residues. Unmatched junction bases numbered 11, after V lost 5 bases and J lost 7 bases.

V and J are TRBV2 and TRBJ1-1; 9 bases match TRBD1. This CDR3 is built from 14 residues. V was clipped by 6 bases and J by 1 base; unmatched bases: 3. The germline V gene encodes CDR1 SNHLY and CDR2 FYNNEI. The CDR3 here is CASREGQGNTEAFF. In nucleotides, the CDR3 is TGTGCCAGCAGAGAGGGACAGGGGAACACTGAAGCTTTCTTT.

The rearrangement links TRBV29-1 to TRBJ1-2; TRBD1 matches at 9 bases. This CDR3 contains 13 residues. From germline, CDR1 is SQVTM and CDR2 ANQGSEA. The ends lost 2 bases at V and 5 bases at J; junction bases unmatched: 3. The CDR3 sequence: CSVERDRVYGYTF. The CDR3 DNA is TGCAGCGTTGAACGGGACAGGGTTTATGGCTACACCTTC.

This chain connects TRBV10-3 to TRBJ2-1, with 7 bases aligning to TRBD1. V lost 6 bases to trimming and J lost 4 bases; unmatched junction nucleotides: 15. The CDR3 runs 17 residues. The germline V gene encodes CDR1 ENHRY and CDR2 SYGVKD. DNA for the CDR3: TGTGCCATCAGGACCTCTAGGGGGCCGAAAGGTTACAATGAGCAGTTCTTC. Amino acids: CAIRTSRGPKGYNEQFF.

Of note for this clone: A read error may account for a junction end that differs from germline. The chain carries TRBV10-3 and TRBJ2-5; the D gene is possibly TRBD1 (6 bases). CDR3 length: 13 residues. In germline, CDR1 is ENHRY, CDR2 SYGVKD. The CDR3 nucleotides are TGTGCCACCAGTCCAACAGGGAAAGAGACCCAGTACTTC. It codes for CATSPTGKETQYF.

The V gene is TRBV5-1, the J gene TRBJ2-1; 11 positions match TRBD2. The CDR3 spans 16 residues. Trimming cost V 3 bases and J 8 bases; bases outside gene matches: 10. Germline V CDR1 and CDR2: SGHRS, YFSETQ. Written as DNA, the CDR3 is TGCGCCAGCAGCTCAAGGGTGGTAGCGGGGGGGGATGAGCAGTTCTTC. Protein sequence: CASSSRVVAGGDEQFF.

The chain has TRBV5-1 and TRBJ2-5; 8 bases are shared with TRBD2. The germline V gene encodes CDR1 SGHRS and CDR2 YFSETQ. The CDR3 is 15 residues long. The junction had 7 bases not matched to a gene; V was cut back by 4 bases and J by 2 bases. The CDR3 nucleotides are TGCGCCAGCAGCCGCGGGACTAGTGGGCAAGAGACCCAGTACTTC. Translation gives CASSRGTSGQETQYF.

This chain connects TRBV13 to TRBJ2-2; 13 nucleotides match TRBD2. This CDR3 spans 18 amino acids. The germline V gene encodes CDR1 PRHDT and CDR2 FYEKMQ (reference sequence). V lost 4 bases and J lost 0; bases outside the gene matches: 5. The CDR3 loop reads CASSSGLAGATNTGELFF. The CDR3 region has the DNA TGTGCCAGCAGCTCCGGACTAGCGGGGGCCACGAACACCGGGGAGCTGTTTTTT. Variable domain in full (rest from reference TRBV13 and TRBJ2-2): AAGVIQSPRHLIKEKRETATLKCYPIPRHDTVYWYQQGPGQDPQFLISFYEKMQSDKGSIPDRFSAQQFSDYHSELNMSSLELGDSALYFCASSSGLAGATNTGELFFGEGSRLTVL.

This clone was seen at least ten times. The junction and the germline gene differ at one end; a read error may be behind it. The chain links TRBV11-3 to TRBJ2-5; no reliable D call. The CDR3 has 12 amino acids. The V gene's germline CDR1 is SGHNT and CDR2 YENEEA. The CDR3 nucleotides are TGTGCCAGCAGCTTAGTTGGAGAGGCCCAGTACTTC. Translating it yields CASSLVGEAQYF.

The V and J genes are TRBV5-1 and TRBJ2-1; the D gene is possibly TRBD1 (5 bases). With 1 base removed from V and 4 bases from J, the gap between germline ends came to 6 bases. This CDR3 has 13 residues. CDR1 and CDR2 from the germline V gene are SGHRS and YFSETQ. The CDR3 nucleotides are TGCGCCAGCAGCTTGTCAGGGTACAATGAGCAGTTCTTC. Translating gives CASSLSGYNEQFF. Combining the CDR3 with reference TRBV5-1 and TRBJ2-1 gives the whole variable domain KAGVTQTPRYLIKTRGQQVTLSCSPISGHRSVSWYQQTPGQGLQFLFEYFSETQRNKGNFPGRFSGRQFSNSRSEMNVSTLELGDSALYLCASSLSGYNEQFFGPGTRLTVL.